The 12 T cell receptor beta chains below all came from one sample that was sequenced in a study of CD8 T cells in ankylosing spondylitis. Via MiXCR, TCRdb re-called the 5' RACE reads, giving one row per CDR3 protein. Of 120,000 to 150,000 distinct CDR3 sequences in the sample, 7% to 10% are singletons; the top ten hold more than 7%. Material for sequencing was synovial fluid, either unsorted or a sorted T cell fraction (not recorded which). These receptors originate from a male donor with ankylosing spondylitis.

This clonotype has ten or more counts. The chain couples TRBV20-1 to TRBJ2-7, with TRBD1 matching 8 bases. The trim removed 5 bases at V and 2 bases at J, leaving 5 bases unmatched. Germline V gene lookup returns CDR1 DFQATT and CDR2 SNEGSKA (reference sequence). The CDR3 is 13 amino acids. In nucleotides, the CDR3 is TGCAGTGCTGACAGGGGTAGGCCCTACGAGCAGTACTTC. This translates into CSADRGRPYEQYF.

This clonotype was detected a few times. This rearrangement joins TRBV5-6 to TRBJ1-2, with 8 bases lining up with TRBD1. CDR3 length: 14 amino acids. V was pared by 4 bases and J by 8 bases, with 10 bases of the junction left unmatched. The germline V gene encodes CDR1 SGHDT and CDR2 YYEEEE. The CDR3 DNA reads as TGTGCCAGCAGCCCACCTACAGGGGGAAGCGGCTACACCTTC. Protein product: CASSPPTGGSGYTF.

This clonotype was seen a handful of times. A read error may produce the germline difference seen at one junction end. J is TRBJ2-7 and V is TRBV7-7, with TRBD2 identical over 7 bases. This CDR3 has 15 amino acids. Per germline, CDR1 SSHAT and CDR2 FNYEAQ (reference sequence). The CDR3 loop reads CASSLFAGVTYEQYF. Here the CDR3 DNA reads TGTGCTAGCAGCTTATTCGCGGGAGTAACCTACGAGCAGTACTTC.

Only a few counts were recorded for this clonotype. The J gene is TRBJ1-1, the V gene TRBV5-6, with D perhaps matching TRBD1 (6 bases). CDR1 SGHDT and CDR2 YYEEEE come from the germline V gene. V was clipped by 2 bases and J by 10 bases, with 15 bases between them. The CDR3 covers 13 residues. The DNA of the CDR3 is TGTGCCAGCAGCTTTCGGGAAAGAGGGGGAGCTTTCTTT. Translated, it gives CASSFRERGGAFF.

This chain links TRBV11-2 with TRBJ2-4, with 9 nucleotides matching TRBD2. The CDR3 length is 14 residues. V gave up 3 bases and J gave up 9 bases; unmatched junction bases: 6. The germline V gene encodes CDR1 SGHAT and CDR2 FQNNGV. CDR3 residues: CASSFLAGDSIQYF. The CDR3 DNA sequence: TGTGCCAGCAGCTTTTTAGCGGGGGACAGCATTCAGTACTTC.

A few counts support this clonotype. V and J are TRBV6-1 and TRBJ2-5; D is perhaps TRBD1 (6 bases). V lost 8 bases to trimming and J lost 11 bases, with 12 bases between them. The CDR3 totals 10 residues. Germline V gene sequence: CDR1 MNHNS, CDR2 SASEGT. The CDR3 protein is CASGTYGQYF. The CDR3 DNA follows: TGTGCCAGCGGGACATACGGGCAGTACTTC.

J is TRBJ1-1 and V is TRBV5-6; no clear D gene. Germline V gene sequence: CDR1 SGHDT, CDR2 YYEEEE. This CDR3 has 11 residues. Trimming took off 4 bases at V and 1 base at J, with 2 bases between the two ends. The CDR3: CASSANTEAFF. DNA for the CDR3: TGTGCCAGCAGCGCGAACACTGAAGCTTTCTTT.

On this clonotype itself: This may arise from a read error, as a much more abundant clone is one base away. The chain uses TRBV12-3 or TRBV12-4 and TRBJ1-6; TRBD1 is a possible D gene (5 bases). The CDR3 sequence is 15 residues long. The CDR3 region is CASSPTGTIGSPLRF. For the CDR3, the DNA is TGTGCCAGCAGCCCCACCGGGACCATCGGTTCACCCCTCCGCTTT.

This clonotype was detected only a few times. V is TRBV6-1 and J is TRBJ2-2; TRBD1 matches 7 bases. Germline V gene lookup returns CDR1 MNHNS and CDR2 SASEGT. The CDR3 has 14 residues. J gave up 7 bases and V 4 bases, and 6 bases lay outside the gene matches. CDR3 region: CASSGGGSSGELFF. Written as DNA, the CDR3 is TGTGCCAGCAGTGGAGGGGGCTCTAGCGGGGAGCTGTTTTTT.

This clonotype was picked up many times. Written as DNA, the CDR3 is TGTGCCAGCACCCTTCGTAGTAGGACTAGCGGGGGTAATGAGCAGTTCTTC. Translated: CASTLRSRTSGGNEQFF. J is TRBJ2-1 and V is TRBV28, with 13 bases fitting TRBD2. V was clipped by 7 bases and J by 7 bases; unmatched bases: 13. Germline loops: CDR1 MDHEN, CDR2 SYDVKM. CDR3 length: 17 amino acids.

The table lists this clonotype with many counts. This chain joins TRBV20-1 and TRBJ2-2; tentatively, D is TRBD1 (6 bases). V was pared by 6 bases and J by 4 bases, with 12 bases between. This CDR3 has 13 amino acids. CDR1 and CDR2 (germline): DFQATT, SNEGSKA (reference sequence). CDR3 amino acids: CSAQGQPTGELFF. The CDR3, as DNA: TGCAGTGCACAGGGCCAACCCACCGGGGAGCTGTTTTTT.

This clonotype was seen at least ten times. The V call is TRBV4-2, the J call TRBJ1-1, with D perhaps TRBD1 (5 bases). Trimming cost V 3 bases and J 5 bases, with 13 bases left between them. Per germline, CDR1 LGHNA and CDR2 YNFKEQ. This CDR3 spans 14 amino acids. The CDR3 coding sequence is TGTGCCAGCAGCCATTCGTCGGGGGGGACTGAAGCTTTCTTT. Protein sequence: CASSHSSGGTEAFF.